This T cell receptor (beta chain) was profiled in a study of blood T cell repertoires in COVID-19. Study details: The origin of the acute and convalescent COVID-19 samples was the United States, Italy and Spain. T cells, B-cell-depleted T cells, or PBMCs supplied cDNA or gDNA.

The authors' processing: Reference gene primer amplification in the assay estimated nucleated cell counts. Sequencing used immunoSEQ multiplex PCR; TCRdb keeps in-frame clones, though not all of them. Clone size and the V and J calls come from that table; the DNA yielded D and trimming. The sample has around 140,000 clones, around nine tenths seen once. The junction had 10 bases not matched to a gene; V was cut back by 4 bases and J by 6 bases. Germline CDR1 SGHRS, CDR2 YFSETQ. This CDR3 has 15 amino acids. This sequence originates from a man between 65 and 79 years old with active COVID-19. Sequenced material: peripheral blood. This chain joins TRBV5-1 and TRBJ2-1; 7 nucleotides agree with TRBD2. CDR3 in DNA: TGCGCCAGCAGCCTGGACTCCGGGGGGTCCAATGAGCAGTTCTTC. Translating it yields CASSLDSGGSNEQFF.